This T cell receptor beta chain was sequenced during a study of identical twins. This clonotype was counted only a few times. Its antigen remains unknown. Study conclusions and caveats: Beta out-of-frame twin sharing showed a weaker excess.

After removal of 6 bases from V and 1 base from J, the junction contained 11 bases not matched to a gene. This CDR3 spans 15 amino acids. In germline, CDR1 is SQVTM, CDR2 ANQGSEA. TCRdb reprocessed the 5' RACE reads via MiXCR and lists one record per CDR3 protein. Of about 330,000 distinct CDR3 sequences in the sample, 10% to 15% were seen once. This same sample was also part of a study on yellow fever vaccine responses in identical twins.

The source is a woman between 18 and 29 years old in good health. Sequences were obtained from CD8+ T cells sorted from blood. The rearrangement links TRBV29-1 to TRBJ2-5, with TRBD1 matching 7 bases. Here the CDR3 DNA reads TGCAGCGTGGCCTACAGGGGCGCTCCCCAAGAGACCCAGTACTTC. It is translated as CSVAYRGAPQETQYF.